This TCR beta chain was sequenced during a study of T cell clonality in common variable immunodeficiency. In this sample, this clone turned up many times. From the germline J gene comes the end of the CDR3, since the read stops 3 residues before it. Unmatched junction bases numbered 6, after V lost 7 bases and J lost 5 bases. This CDR3 is built from 13 residues. Some clones are missing from TCRdb's copy, which holds only in-frame ones; the method was immunoSEQ multiplex PCR. Found here are some 43,000 clones, no singletons; the ten largest cover roughly 1.9%. Each donor provided about 5 to 8 ml of heparinized whole blood.

The receptor comes from a person aged 18 to 69 in good health. The J gene is TRBJ2-7, the V gene TRBV12-3 or TRBV12-4; 9 bases map to TRBD1. Sequencing used peripheral blood mononuclear cells. This CDR3 is CASTDRGYDEQYF. CDR3 DNA, as far as it was read: TGTGCCAGCACGGACAGGGGATACGACGAG.